The following is a T cell receptor beta chain sequence with its context. Its antigen is unknown. The authors reverse transcribed all of the isolated RNA, so sequencing captured expressed TCRB transcripts. The method was immunoSEQ multiplex PCR; TCRdb's version includes in-frame clones alone and lacks a portion of them. The sample includes 500,000 to 650,000 clones, 9.5% to 15% seen only once; the top ten take over 0.1%. The V gene's germline CDR1 is SGDLS and CDR2 YYNGEE. The CDR3 is made up of 14 amino acids. This sample was included in a study of beta chain features in type 1 diabetes. Whole-study findings and limits: Across all four CD4+ subsets, people with type 1 diabetes showed modestly shorter TCRB CDR3s.

The gene calls are TRBV9 and TRBJ2-5; D gene unclear. The end of the DNA aligns better with TRBJ2-7, so the J call may be wrong. Sequenced sample: naive CD4+ T cells from blood. This clonotype originated in a man aged 30 to 39 with type 1 diabetes. This CDR3 is CASSPQTVSYEQYF. The CDR3 DNA is TGTGCCAGCAGCCCTCAAACAGTCTCCTACGAGCAGTACTTC.